These T cell receptor beta chains were read from a single sample in a study of blood T cell repertoires in COVID-19. Sequencing used immunoSEQ multiplex PCR; TCRdb keeps in-frame clones, though not all of them. The sample carries roughly 120,000 clones, approximately 80% recorded once. The sequenced sample consisted of peripheral blood. These receptors were collected from a human donor in a cohort sampled during active COVID-19. Both conserved end residues are part of each CDR3. D genes are given only for firm matches. A clone size is listed for some rows: how often the clone was seen (once, few, many), or a class if it is expanded.

TRBV19,TRBJ2-1,once,TRBD1,CASSTGQGAYNEQFF,TGTGCCAGTAGTACGGGGCAGGGGGCGTACAATGAGCAGTTCTTC
TRBV7-6,TRBJ2-2,.,.,CASSARGGANTGELFF,TGTGCCAGCAGCGCTCGCGGGGGCGCGAACACCGGGGAGCTGTTTTTT
TRBV16,TRBJ2-3,.,.,CASSQVIEDTQYF,TGTGCCAGCAGCCAAGTCATAGAAGATACGCAGTATTTT
TRBV18,TRBJ1-1,.,.,CASSPNRDTEAFF,TGTGCCAGCTCACCGAACAGGGACACTGAAGCTTTCTTT
TRBV7-9,TRBJ2-3,.,TRBD1,CASSPGQGTDTQYF,TGTGCCAGCAGCCCGGGACAGGGCACAGATACGCAGTATTTT
TRBV24-1,TRBJ2-7,.,TRBD1,CATSDSHLLTGHEQYF,TGTGCCACCAGTGATTCTCACCTTCTGACAGGGCACGAGCAGTACTTC
TRBV10-3,TRBJ1-1,.,.,CAISDLAGLHKAFF,TGTGCCATCAGTGATTTAGCCGGACTCCATAAGGCTTTCTTT
TRBV28,TRBJ2-3,.,TRBD1,CASSSSDRAPSTDTQYF,TGTGCCAGCAGTTCCTCAGACAGGGCCCCTAGCACAGATACGCAGTATTTT
TRBV18,TRBJ2-2,.,.,CASSPFGELFF,TGTGCCAGCTCTCCGTTCGGGGAGCTGTTTTTT
TRBV3-1/TRBV3-2,TRBJ2-2,.,.,CASSHPGNTGELFF,TGTGCCAGCAGCCACCCGGGAAACACCGGGGAGCTGTTTTTT
TRBV5-1,TRBJ2-5,few,.,CASSPRDLQETQYF,TGCGCCAGCAGCCCGCGGGACTTACAAGAGACCCAGTACTTC